This T cell receptor (beta chain) was identified during a study of cytomegalovirus exposure and HLA in healthy donors. About the research overall: Findings of an earlier analysis included more than 90 million unique TCR beta sequences from roughly 180 million T cells. Study-level points and caveats: Generally TCR sequences proved uncommon, though certain public TCRs appeared in numerous donors. Association of a missense DCLRE1C variant with TCR beta V- and J-gene trimming was reported in a later analysis.

For this clone: The antigen remains undetermined.

PCR used 60 Vbeta primers and 13 Jbeta primers. Assay: immunoSEQ multiplex PCR; the TCRdb copy retains only in-frame clones and omits some. This table holds about 190,000 clones, 87% found once. Input material: PBMCs. The TCR comes from a boy between 2 and 10 years old in good health and CMV-seronegative.

The DNA for the CDR3 is TGTGCCAGTAGTACGCATATATCCAGGGAGACCCAGTACTTC. As protein: CASSTHISRETQYF. The chain has TRBV19 and TRBJ2-5; the D is unclear. The CDR3 has 14 amino acids. Germline V CDR1 and CDR2: LNHDA, SQIVND (reference sequence). Trimming left V 4 bases short and J 5 bases short, with 14 bases between.